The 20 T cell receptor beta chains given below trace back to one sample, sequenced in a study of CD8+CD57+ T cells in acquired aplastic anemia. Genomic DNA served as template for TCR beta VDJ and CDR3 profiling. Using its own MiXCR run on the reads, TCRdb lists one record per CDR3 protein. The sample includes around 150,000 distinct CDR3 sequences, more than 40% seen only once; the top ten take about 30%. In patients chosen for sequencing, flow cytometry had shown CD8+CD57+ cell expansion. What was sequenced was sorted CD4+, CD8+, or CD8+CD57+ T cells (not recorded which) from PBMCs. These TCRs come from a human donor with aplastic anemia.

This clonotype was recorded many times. The CDR3 DNA sequence: TGTGCCAGCAGCGTAGGCTCCTTAGCCAAAAACATTCAGTACTTC. Its protein is CASSVGSLAKNIQYF. V gene TRBV9 combines with J gene TRBJ2-4, with D unclear. The V end was cut by 0 bases, the J end by 0 bases, with 7 bases between. CDR3 length: 15 residues. Germline CDR1 is SGDLS and CDR2 is YYNGEE.

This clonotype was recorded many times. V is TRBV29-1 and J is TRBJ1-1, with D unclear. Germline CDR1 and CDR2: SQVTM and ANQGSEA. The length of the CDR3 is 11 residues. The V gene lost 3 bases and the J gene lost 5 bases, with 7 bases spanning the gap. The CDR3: CSVDIWTEAFF. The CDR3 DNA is TGCAGCGTTGATATATGGACTGAAGCTTTCTTT.

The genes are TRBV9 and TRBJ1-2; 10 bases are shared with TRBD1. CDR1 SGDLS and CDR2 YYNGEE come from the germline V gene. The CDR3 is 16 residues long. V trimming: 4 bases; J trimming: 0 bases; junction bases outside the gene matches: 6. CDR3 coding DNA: TGTGCCAGCAGCCAGGGACAGGGGCGAGCTAACTATGGCTACACCTTC. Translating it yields CASSQGQGRANYGYTF.

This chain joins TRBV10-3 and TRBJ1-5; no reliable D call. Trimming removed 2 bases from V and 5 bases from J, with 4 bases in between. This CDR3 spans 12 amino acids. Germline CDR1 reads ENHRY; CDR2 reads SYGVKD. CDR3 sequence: CAISEVDQPQHF. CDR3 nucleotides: TGTGCCATCAGTGAGGTAGATCAGCCCCAGCATTTT.

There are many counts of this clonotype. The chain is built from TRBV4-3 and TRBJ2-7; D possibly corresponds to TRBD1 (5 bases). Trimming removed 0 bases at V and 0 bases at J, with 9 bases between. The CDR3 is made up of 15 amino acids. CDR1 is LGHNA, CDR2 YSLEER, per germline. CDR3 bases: TGCGCCAGCAGCCAAGATGACAGTCTCTCCTACGAGCAGTACTTC. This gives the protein CASSQDDSLSYEQYF.

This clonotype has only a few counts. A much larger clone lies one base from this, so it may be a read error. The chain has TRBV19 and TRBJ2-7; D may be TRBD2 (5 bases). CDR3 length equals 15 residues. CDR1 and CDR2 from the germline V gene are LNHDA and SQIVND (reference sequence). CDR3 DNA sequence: TGTGCCAGTAGTATTGGTCCGGGGTTCTCCTGCGAGCAGTACTTC. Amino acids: CASSIGPGFSCEQYF.

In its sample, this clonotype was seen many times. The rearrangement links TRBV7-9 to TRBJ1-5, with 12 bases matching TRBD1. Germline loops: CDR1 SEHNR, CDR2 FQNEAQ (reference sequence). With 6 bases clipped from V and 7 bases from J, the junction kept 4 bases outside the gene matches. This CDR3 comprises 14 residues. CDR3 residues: CASSSGQGAQPQHF. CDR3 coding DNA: TGTGCCAGCAGTTCGGGACAGGGGGCGCAGCCCCAGCATTTT.

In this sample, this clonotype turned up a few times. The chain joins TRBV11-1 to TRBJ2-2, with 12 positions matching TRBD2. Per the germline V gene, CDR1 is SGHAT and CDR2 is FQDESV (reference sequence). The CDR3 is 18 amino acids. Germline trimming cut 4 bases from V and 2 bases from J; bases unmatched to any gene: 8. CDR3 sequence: CASSSDLAGGHNTGELFF. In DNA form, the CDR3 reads TGTGCCAGCAGCTCCGATCTAGCGGGAGGGCATAACACCGGGGAGCTGTTTTTT. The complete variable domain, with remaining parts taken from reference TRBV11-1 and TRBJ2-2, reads EAEVAQSPRYKITEKSQAVAFWCDPISGHATLYWYRQILGQGPELLVQFQDESVVDDSQLPKDRFSAERLKGVDSTLKIQPAELGDSAMYLCASSSDLAGGHNTGELFFGEGSRLTVL.

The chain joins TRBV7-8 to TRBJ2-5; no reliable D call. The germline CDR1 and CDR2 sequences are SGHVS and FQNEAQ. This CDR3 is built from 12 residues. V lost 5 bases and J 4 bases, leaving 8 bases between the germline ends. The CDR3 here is CASSVGGETQYF. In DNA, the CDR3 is TGTGCCAGCAGCGTAGGTGGAGAGACCCAGTACTTC.

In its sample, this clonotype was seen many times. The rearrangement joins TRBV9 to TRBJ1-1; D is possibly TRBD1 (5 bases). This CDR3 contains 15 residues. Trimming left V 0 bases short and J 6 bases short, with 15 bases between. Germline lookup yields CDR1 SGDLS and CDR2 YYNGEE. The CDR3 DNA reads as TGTGCCAGCAGCGTAGGAGGGACGATGGGGCCTGAAGCTTTCTTT. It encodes CASSVGGTMGPEAFF.

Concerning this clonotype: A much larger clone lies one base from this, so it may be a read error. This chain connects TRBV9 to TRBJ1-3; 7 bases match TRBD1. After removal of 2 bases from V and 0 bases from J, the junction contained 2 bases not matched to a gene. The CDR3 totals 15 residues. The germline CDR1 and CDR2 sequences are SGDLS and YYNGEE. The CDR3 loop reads CASSVGQYSGNTIYF. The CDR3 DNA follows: TGTGCCAGCAGCGTGGGACAGTACTCTGGAAACACCATATATTTT.

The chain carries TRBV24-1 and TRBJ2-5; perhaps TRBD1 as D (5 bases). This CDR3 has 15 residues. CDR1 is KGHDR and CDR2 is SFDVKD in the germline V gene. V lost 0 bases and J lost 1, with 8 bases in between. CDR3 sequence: CATSDLPGPQETQYF. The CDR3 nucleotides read TGTGCCACCAGTGATTTGCCAGGGCCCCAAGAGACCCAGTACTTC.

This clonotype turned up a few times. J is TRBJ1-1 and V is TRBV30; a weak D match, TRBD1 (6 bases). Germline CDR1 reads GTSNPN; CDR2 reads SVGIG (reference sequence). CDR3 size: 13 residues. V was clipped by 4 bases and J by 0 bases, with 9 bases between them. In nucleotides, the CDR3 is TGTGCCTGGACCGGGACACTGAACACTGAAGCTTTCTTT. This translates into CAWTGTLNTEAFF.

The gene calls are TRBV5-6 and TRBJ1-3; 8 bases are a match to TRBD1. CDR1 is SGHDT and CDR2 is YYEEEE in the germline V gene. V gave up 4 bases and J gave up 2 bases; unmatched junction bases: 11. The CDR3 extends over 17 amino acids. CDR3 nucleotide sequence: TGTGCCAGCAGCCTGGATGAGCGACAGGGGACTGGAAACACCATATATTTT. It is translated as CASSLDERQGTGNTIYF.

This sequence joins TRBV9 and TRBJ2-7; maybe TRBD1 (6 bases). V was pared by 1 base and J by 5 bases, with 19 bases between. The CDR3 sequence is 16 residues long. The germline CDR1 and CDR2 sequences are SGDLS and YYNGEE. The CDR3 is CASSVTGTRGYDEQYF. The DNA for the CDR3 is TGTGCCAGCAGCGTAACTGGGACAAGGGGTTACGACGAGCAGTACTTC.

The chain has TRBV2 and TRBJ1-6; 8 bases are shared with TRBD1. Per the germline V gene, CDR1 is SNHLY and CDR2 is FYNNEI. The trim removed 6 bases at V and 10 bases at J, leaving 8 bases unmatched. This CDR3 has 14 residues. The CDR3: CASSARGLGSPLHF. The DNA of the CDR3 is TGTGCCAGCAGCGCCAGGGGGCTTGGGTCACCCCTCCACTTT.

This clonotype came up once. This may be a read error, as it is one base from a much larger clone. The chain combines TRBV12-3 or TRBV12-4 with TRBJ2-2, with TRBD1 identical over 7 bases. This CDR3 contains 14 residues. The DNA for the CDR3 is TGTGCCAGCAGTCCTTTACAGGGGTCCGGGGAGCTGCTTTTT. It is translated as CASSPLQGSGELLF.

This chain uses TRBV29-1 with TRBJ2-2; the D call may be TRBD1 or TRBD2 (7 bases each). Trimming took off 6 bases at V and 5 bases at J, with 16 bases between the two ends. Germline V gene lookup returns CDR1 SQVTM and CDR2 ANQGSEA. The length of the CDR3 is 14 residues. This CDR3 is CSVGGQGVTGELFF. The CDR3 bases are TGCAGCGTCGGGGGGCAGGGGGTAACCGGGGAGCTGTTTTTT.

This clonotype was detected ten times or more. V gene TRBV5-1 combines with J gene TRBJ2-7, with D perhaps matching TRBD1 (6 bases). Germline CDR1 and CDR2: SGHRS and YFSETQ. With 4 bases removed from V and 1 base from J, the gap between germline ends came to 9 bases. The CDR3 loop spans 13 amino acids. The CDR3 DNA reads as TGCGCCAGCAGCGCGGACAGATCCTACGAGCAGTACTTC. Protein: CASSADRSYEQYF.

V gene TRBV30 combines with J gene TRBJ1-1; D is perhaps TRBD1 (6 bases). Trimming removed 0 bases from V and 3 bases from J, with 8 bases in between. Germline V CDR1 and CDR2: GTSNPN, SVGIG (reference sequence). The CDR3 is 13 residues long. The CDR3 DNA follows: TGTGCCTGGAGTGTGGGGGGGCACACTGAAGCTTTCTTT. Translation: CAWSVGGHTEAFF.